This T cell receptor (beta chain) was observed in a study of T-cell reconstitution after alpha-beta-depleted transplantation in children. Study findings and constraints: Several hundred expanded graft clones reportedly gave rise to the alpha-beta T cells present about two months after transplant. From newly produced T cells came most of the T-cell counts and diversity one year after transplant. Diversity of TCRbeta at day 60 was high in some patients, arising from surviving recipient T cells and thymic progenitors.

This clonotype came up many times. Its antigen is undetermined. Preparation of the TCRbeta library used unique molecular identifiers. TCRdb itself ran the PCR reads through MiXCR, one entry per CDR3 protein. This repertoire shows about 160,000 distinct CDR3 sequences, over 8.5% found once; its top ten account for 13%. V lost 4 bases and J 4 bases, leaving 10 bases between the germline ends. This CDR3 has 12 amino acids. From germline, CDR1 is DFQATT and CDR2 SNEGSKA (reference sequence). The gene calls are TRBV20-1 and TRBJ1-1; a possible D gene is TRBD1 (5 bases). This receptor was taken from a boy between 2 and 15 years old with acute myeloid leukemia, due to receive a stem cell transplant. This specimen was PBMCs, taken before TCRalphabeta/CD19-depleted stem cell transplant. Here the CDR3 DNA reads TGCAGTGCTAACTTGGACACCACTGAAGCTTTCTTT. Amino acid sequence: CSANLDTTEAFF.